Listed below are T cell receptor beta chains from one sample, sequenced in a study of Ad26.COV2.S vaccination and SARS-CoV-2 variants. TCRdb's table, derived via immunoSEQ multiplex PCR, lists solely in-frame clones and lacks some. Here the sample spans 380,000 or so clones, around nine tenths being singletons. Sequenced material: peripheral blood, taken in a trial of Ad26.COV2.S vaccine versus placebo. These receptors were collected from a person between 18 and 60 years old who received the Ad26.COV2.S COVID-19 vaccine or a placebo. Each CDR3 is given with its conserved first and last residue. Each record gives: D gene, J gene, clone size, CDR3 length, V gene, CDR3 DNA, CDR3 protein. D genes are given only for firm matches. Clone size is shown for a subset of rows, as once, few, many or a class of expanded clone.

>NA|TRBJ1-2|NA|14|TRBV28
TGTGCCAGCAGTTCACAGGGTCAGGTCTATGGCTACACCTTC
CASSSQGQVYGYTF
>TRBD1|TRBJ2-3|NA|16|TRBV9
TGTGCCAGCAGCGTCTCCGGGACAGGGGGCACAGATACGCAGTATTTT
CASSVSGTGGTDTQYF
>NA|TRBJ1-5|NA|12|TRBV12-3/TRBV12-4
TGTGCCAGCAGTCCAGCGCCATATCCCCAGCATTTT
CASSPAPYPQHF
>NA|TRBJ1-4|NA|15|TRBV5-6
TGTGCCAGCAGCGCCGGACACTCAACTAATGAAAAACTGTTTTTT
CASSAGHSTNEKLFF
>NA|TRBJ1-1|NA|14|TRBV5-1
TGCGCCAGCAGCGGAGAAACAGTGAACACTGAAGCTTTCTTT
CASSGETVNTEAFF
>TRBD1|TRBJ2-1|NA|14|TRBV27
TGTGCCAGCAGTTTCGCGACAGGGGAAGGTCAGCAGTTCTTC
CASSFATGEGQQFF
>NA|TRBJ2-7|NA|13|TRBV4-2
TGTGCCAGCAGCCAAAGTCAGTCCTACGAGCAGTACTTC
CASSQSQSYEQYF
>NA|TRBJ1-1|once|13|TRBV12-3/TRBV12-4
TGTGCCAGCAGTTTTTCCGGGAACACTGAAGCTTTCTTT
CASSFSGNTEAFF
>NA|TRBJ2-4|NA|14|TRBV6-2/TRBV6-3
TGTGCCAGCAGCCCTAGCAGGATTAAAAACATTCAGTACTTC
CASSPSRIKNIQYF
>TRBD1|TRBJ1-1|NA|18|TRBV6-4
TGTGCCAGCAGTGAGTCAGGCAGGGGGCGGATAATGAACACTGAAGCTTTCTTT
CASSESGRGRIMNTEAFF
>TRBD2|TRBJ2-3|NA|17|TRBV5-1
TGCGCCAGCAGCTTGGTTCCCAGCGGGGGGGCAACAGATACGCAGTATTTT
CASSLVPSGGATDTQYF
>NA|TRBJ2-2|NA|13|TRBV6-5
TGTGCCAGCAGTTACAGGTCAACCGGGGAGCTGTTTTTT
CASSYRSTGELFF
>NA|TRBJ2-1|NA|15|TRBV19
TGTGCCAGTCGCGTCAGGGGCAGTTCCTACAATGAGCAGTTCTTC
CASRVRGSSYNEQFF
>TRBD1|TRBJ2-1|NA|14|TRBV10-3
TGTGCCATCAGTGTTGGGACAGGGTACGATGAGCAGTTCTTC
CAISVGTGYDEQFF
>TRBD1|TRBJ1-1|NA|18|TRBV24-1
TGTGCCACCAGTGATTCGTCCCCGGGACAGGGTAAGGACACTGAAGCTTTCTTT
CATSDSSPGQGKDTEAFF
>NA|TRBJ1-5|NA|13|TRBV24-1
TGTGCCACCAGTGATTTACGCGGTCAGCCCCAGCATTTT
CATSDLRGQPQHF
>TRBD1|TRBJ1-1|NA|15|TRBV19
TGTGCCAGTAGTATCCAGGGGGGGTTACGCACTGAAGCTTTCTTT
CASSIQGGLRTEAFF
>NA|TRBJ1-1|once|15|TRBV9
TGTGCCAGCAGCGTAGCTCCCGGGTCGGGAACTGAAGCTTTCTTT
CASSVAPGSGTEAFF
>NA|TRBJ2-7|NA|16|TRBV7-2
TGTGCCAGCAGCTTAGATGCGGCAGGGTTGCCCTACGAGCAGTACTTC
CASSLDAAGLPYEQYF
>NA|TRBJ2-5|once|16|TRBV28
TGTGCCAGCAGTTTATCGGGACTCATCGGGCAAGAGACCCAGTACTTC
CASSLSGLIGQETQYF
>TRBD2|TRBJ2-7|few|17|TRBV28
TGTGCCAGCACCCTTGGGCTAGCGGGACTCGCCTCCTACGAGCAGTACTTC
CASTLGLAGLASYEQYF
>TRBD1|TRBJ1-1|NA|16|TRBV3-1/TRBV3-2
TGTGCCAGCAGCCAACCCATCGCGACAGGGGAAACTGAAGCTTTCTTT
CASSQPIATGETEAFF
>TRBD1|TRBJ2-7|NA|13|TRBV15
TGTGCCACCAACCCGGGACAGAACTACGAGCAGTACTTC
CATNPGQNYEQYF
>TRBD1|TRBJ1-6|NA|18|TRBV27
TGTGCCAGCAGTCTGTACCCGGACAGGGTCGGGGATAATTCACCCCTCCACTTT
CASSLYPDRVGDNSPLHF
>TRBD1|TRBJ1-2|NA|15|TRBV7-2
TGTGCCAGCAGCTTAGGGGGACAGCCCTTCTATGGCTACACCTTC
CASSLGGQPFYGYTF
>NA|TRBJ2-4|NA|16|TRBV9
TGTGCCAGCAGCGTAGTAGCGGAGCTTCTTAAAAACATTCAGTACTTC
CASSVVAELLKNIQYF
>NA|TRBJ1-2|NA|15|TRBV4-3
TGCGCCAGCAGCCAAGAAGGCAGGTTTAACTATGGCTACACCTTC
CASSQEGRFNYGYTF
>TRBD1|TRBJ1-2|NA|15|TRBV7-9
TGTGCCAGCAGCTTAGAGGGACAGGGGAGGAATGGCTACACCTTC
CASSLEGQGRNGYTF
>NA|TRBJ1-4|NA|16|TRBV7-8
TGTGCCAGCAGCTTAGCGAGGGCCGCAACTAATGAAAAACTGTTTTTT
CASSLARAATNEKLFF